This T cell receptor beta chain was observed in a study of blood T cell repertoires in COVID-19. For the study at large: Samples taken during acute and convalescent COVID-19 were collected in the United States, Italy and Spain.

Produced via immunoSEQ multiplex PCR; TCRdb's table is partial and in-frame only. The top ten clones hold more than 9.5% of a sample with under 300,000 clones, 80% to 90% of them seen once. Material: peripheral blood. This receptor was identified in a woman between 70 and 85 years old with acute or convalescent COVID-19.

CDR3 in amino acids: CASSEEQATQYF. CDR3 coding DNA: TGCGCCAGCAGCGAGGAGCAGGCGACCCAGTACTTC. This chain links TRBV10-2 with TRBJ2-5; no clear D. The germline CDR1 and CDR2 sequences are WSHSY and SAAADI. The CDR3 sequence is 12 residues long. V lost 6 bases and J lost 7, with 12 bases in between.